This T cell receptor (beta chain) was recovered during a study of post-analysis software for immune sequencing data. Study results and limitations: Patients had higher frequencies than controls of roughly 5 TRBV segments, including TRBV5-6, TRBV5-1 and TRBV20-1. Controls' normalized Chao1 diversity significantly exceeded that of multiple sclerosis patients. Under the F measure, samples that were prepared in one batch clustered strongly together.

The library was made from cDNA and included unique molecular identifiers. In TCRdb, the PCR reads were re-called with MiXCR into one record per CDR3 protein. The sample carries roughly 410,000 distinct CDR3 sequences, approximately 38% recorded once. V was pared by 3 bases and J by 3 bases, with 10 bases between. The germline CDR1 and CDR2 sequences are SGHTA and FQGNSA. This CDR3 is built from 14 residues. Regarding this clonotype: Its antigen is unknown.

This rearrangement joins TRBV7-2 to TRBJ2-3; possible D gene TRBD2, 6 bases. The sample comprised blood. This sequence was found in a girl under 18 with multiple sclerosis. The CDR3 coding sequence is TGTGCCAGCAGCTTTGTCGGGGGAACAGATACGCAGTATTTT. Translated, it gives CASSFVGGTDTQYF.